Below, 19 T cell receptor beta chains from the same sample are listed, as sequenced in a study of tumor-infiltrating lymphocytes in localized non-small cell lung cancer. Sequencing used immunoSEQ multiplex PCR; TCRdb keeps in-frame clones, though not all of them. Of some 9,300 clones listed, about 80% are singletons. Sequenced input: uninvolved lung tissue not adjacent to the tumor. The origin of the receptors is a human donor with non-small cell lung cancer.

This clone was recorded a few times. This chain's CDR3 is CASSLARGYGYTF. CDR3 in DNA: TGTGCCAGCAGCTTAGCCAGGGGCTATGGCTACACCTTC. This chain links TRBV7-9 with TRBJ1-2, with a tentative D call TRBD1 (6 bases). Trimming left V 0 bases short and J 4 bases short, with 6 bases between. This CDR3 contains 13 residues. Germline CDR1 reads SEHNR; CDR2 reads FQNEAQ (reference sequence).

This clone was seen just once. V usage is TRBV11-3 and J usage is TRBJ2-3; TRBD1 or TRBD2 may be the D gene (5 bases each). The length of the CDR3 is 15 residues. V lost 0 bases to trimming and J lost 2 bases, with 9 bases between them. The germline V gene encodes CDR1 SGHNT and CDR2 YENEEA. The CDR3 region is CASSLEGRPTDTQYF. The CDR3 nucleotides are TGTGCCAGCAGCTTAGAGGGACGGCCCACAGATACGCAGTATTTT.

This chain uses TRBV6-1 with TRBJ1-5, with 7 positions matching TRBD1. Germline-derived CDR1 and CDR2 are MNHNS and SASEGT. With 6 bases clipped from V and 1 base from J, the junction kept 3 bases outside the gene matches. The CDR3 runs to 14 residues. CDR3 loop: CASSLDRSNQPQHF. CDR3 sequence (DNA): TGTGCCAGCAGCTTGGACAGGAGCAATCAGCCCCAGCATTTT.

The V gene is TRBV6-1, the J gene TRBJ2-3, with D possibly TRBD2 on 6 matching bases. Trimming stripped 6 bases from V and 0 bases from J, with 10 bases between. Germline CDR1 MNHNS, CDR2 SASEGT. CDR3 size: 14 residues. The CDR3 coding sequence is TGTGCCAGCAGGATAGCGGTGAGCACAGATACGCAGTATTTT. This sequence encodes CASRIAVSTDTQYF.

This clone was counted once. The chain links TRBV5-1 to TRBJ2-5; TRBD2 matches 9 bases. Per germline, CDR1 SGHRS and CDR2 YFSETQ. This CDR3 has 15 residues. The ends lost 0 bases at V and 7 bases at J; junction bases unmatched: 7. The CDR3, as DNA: TGCGCCAGCAGCTTGGGCGGGGGGGCCGCTGGGACCCAGTACTTC. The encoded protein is CASSLGGGAAGTQYF.

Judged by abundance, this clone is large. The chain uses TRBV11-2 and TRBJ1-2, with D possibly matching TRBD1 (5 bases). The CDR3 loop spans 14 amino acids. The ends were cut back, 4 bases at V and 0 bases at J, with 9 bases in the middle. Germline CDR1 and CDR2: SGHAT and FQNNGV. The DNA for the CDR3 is TGTGCCAGCAGCTCGACAGAATCTAACTATGGCTACACCTTC. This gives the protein CASSSTESNYGYTF. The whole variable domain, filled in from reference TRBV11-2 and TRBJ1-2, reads EAGVAQSPRYKIIEKRQSVAFWCNPISGHATLYWYQQILGQGPKLLIQFQNNGVVDDSQLPKDRFSAERLKGVDSTLKIQPAKLEDSAVYLCASSSTESNYGYTFGSGTRLTVV.

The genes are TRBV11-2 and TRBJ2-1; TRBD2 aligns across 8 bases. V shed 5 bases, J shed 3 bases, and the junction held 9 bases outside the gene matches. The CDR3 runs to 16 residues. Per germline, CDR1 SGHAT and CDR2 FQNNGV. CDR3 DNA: TGTGCCAGCAGCCCGCATTTGCGGGGGGTCTACAATGAGCAGTTCTTC. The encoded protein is CASSPHLRGVYNEQFF.

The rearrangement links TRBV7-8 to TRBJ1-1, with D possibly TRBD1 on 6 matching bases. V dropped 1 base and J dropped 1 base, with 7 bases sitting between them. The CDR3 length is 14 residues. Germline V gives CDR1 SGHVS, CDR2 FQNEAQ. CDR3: CASSLVGGNTEAFF. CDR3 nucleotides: TGTGCCAGCAGCTTAGTAGGGGGGAACACTGAAGCTTTCTTT.

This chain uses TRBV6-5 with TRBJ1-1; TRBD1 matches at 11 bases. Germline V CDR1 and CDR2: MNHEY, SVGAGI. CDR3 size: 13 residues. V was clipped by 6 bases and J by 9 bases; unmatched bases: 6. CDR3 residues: CASRPGTGGKAFF. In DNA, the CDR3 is TGTGCCAGCAGGCCCGGGACAGGGGGAAAAGCTTTCTTT.

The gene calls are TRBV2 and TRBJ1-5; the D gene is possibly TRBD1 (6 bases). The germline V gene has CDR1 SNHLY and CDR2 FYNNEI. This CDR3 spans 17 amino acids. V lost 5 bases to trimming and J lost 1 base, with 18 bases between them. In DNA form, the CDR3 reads TGTGCCAGCAGTACAATAAAGGGACAAGTGAGCAATCAGCCCCAGCATTTT. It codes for CASSTIKGQVSNQPQHF. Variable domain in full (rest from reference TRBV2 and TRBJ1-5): EPEVTQTPSHQVTQMGQEVILRCVPISNHLYFYWYRQILGQKVEFLVSFYNNEISEKSEIFDDQFSVERPDGSNFTLKIRSTKLEDSAMYFCASSTIKGQVSNQPQHFGDGTRLSIL.

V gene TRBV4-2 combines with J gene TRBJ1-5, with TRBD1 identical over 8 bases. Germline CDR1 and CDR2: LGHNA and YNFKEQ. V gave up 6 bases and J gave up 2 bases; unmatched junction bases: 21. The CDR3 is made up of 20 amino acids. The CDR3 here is CASSQRAETGVGYGNQPQHF. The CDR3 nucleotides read TGTGCCAGCAGTCAAAGGGCCGAGACAGGGGTGGGATATGGCAATCAGCCCCAGCATTTT.

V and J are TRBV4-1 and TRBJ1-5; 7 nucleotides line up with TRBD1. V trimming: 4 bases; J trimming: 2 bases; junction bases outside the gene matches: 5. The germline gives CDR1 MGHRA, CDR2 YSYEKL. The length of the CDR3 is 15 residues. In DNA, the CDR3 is TGCGCCAGCAGCCGAGGTACAGGGGGCAATCAGCCCCAGCATTTT. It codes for CASSRGTGGNQPQHF.

CDR3 sequence (DNA): TGTGCCAGCAGTCCCGGGACAGGGATCTACGAGCAGTACTTC. This translates into CASSPGTGIYEQYF. The J gene is TRBJ2-7, the V gene TRBV6-5; 9 bases line up with TRBD1. V lost 5 bases and J lost 3; bases outside the gene matches: 5. Germline assignment: CDR1 MNHEY and CDR2 SVGAGI. CDR3 length equals 14 residues.

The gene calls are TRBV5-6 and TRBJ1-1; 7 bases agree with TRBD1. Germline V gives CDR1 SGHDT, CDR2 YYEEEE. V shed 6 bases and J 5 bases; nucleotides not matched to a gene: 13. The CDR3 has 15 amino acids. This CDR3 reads CASKLTTGPWTEAFF. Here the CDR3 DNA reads TGTGCCAGCAAGCTTACGACAGGGCCATGGACTGAAGCTTTCTTT. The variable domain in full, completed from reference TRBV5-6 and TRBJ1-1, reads DAGVTQSPTHLIKTRGQQVTLRCSPKSGHDTVSWYQQALGQGPQFIFQYYEEEERQRGNFPDRFSGHQFPNYSSELNVNALLLGDSALYLCASKLTTGPWTEAFFGQGTRLTVV.

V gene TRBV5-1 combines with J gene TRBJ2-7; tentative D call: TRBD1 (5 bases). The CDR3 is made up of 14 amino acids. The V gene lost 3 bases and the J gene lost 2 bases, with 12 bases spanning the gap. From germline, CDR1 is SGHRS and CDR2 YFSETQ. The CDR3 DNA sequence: TGCGCCAGCAGCTCCCAGGGTTATCCCTACGAGCAGTACTTC. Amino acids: CASSSQGYPYEQYF.

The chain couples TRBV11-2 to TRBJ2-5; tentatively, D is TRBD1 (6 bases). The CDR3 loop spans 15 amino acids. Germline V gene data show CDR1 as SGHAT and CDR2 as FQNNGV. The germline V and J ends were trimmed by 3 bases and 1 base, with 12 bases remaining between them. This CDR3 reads CASSLAGGLQETQYF. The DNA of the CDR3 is TGTGCCAGCAGCTTGGCTGGGGGCCTCCAAGAGACCCAGTACTTC.

CDR3 amino acids: CASSRKTGVETQYF. The CDR3 nucleotides read TGTGCCAGCAGTCGTAAGACAGGGGTGGAGACCCAGTACTTC. The V gene is TRBV6-5, the J gene TRBJ2-5, with 8 bases lining up with TRBD1. J lost 5 bases, V lost 5 bases, and 7 bases had no gene match. The CDR3 loop spans 14 amino acids. Germline V gene lookup returns CDR1 MNHEY and CDR2 SVGAGI.

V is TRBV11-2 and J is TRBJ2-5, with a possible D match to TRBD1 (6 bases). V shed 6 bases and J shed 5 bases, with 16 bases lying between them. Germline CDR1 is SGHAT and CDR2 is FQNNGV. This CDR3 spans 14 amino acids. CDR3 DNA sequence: TGTGCCAGCAGTCGGTTGGGGGCTGGGGAGACCCAGTACTTC. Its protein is CASSRLGAGETQYF.

The CDR3: CASSLTSLYNSPLHF. In nucleotides, the CDR3 is TGTGCCAGCAGCTTAACCTCGCTCTATAATTCACCCCTCCACTTT. The rearrangement links TRBV7-3 to TRBJ1-6; D call uncertain. Trimming left V 0 bases short and J 3 bases short, with 6 bases between. Germline assignment: CDR1 SGHTA and CDR2 FQGTGA. This CDR3 region has 15 residues.